This passage covers 22 T cell receptor beta chains from one sample sequenced in a study of human T cells and chemical hapten exposure. TCRdb processed the RACE reads anew with MiXCR; each CDR3 protein has one entry. The sample lists fewer than 200,000 distinct CDR3 sequences; under 25% were seen once. As for time point: patch test 1, 2 weeks after DPC sensitization. Regarding treatment: therapeutic diphenylcyclopropenone sensitization with weekly scalp DPC. This sample comprised whole blood, obtained in connection with sensitization to the hapten diphenylcyclopropenone (DPC). Every receptor here comes from a woman aged 45-65 years with alopecia areata. Some clones in this sample may be carry-over from other donors' samples.

This sequence joins TRBV20-1 and TRBJ2-3; 7 nucleotides match TRBD2. Germline V gene data show CDR1 as DFQATT and CDR2 as SNEGSKA (reference sequence). CDR3 size: 15 residues. V trimming: 1 base; J trimming: 0 bases; junction bases outside the gene matches: 4. The CDR3 is CSARVNSGSTDTQYF. CDR3 coding DNA: TGCAGTGCTAGAGTCAATAGCGGGAGCACAGATACGCAGTATTTT.

V is TRBV2 and J is TRBJ2-5; 10 nucleotides match TRBD2. V trimming: 11 bases; J trimming: 5 bases; junction bases outside the gene matches: 8. This CDR3 spans 13 amino acids. Germline V lookup: CDR1 SNHLY, CDR2 FYNNEI. Here the CDR3 reads CACPGLARETQYF. CDR3 DNA sequence: TGTGCCTGTCCGGGACTAGCGAGGGAGACCCAGTACTTC.

The chain links TRBV2 to TRBJ1-4; weak D call: TRBD1 (5 bases). This CDR3 has 15 residues. V lost 2 bases and J lost 9, with 16 bases in between. Germline lookup yields CDR1 SNHLY and CDR2 FYNNEI. CDR3 in DNA: TGTGCCAGCAGTGAAATAAGGGGTGATAGGAAAAAACTGTTTTTT. Protein sequence: CASSEIRGDRKKLFF.

The J gene is TRBJ2-1, the V gene TRBV10-1, with 7 nucleotides matching TRBD2. The V and J ends lost 4 bases and 9 bases, in that order; junction bases with no gene match: 9. The CDR3 runs to 14 residues. Germline V gene lookup returns CDR1 WNHNN and CDR2 SYGVQD (reference sequence). CDR3 residues: CASSGEGLISEQFF. Written as DNA, the CDR3 is TGCGCCAGCAGTGGGGAGGGCCTGATCTCTGAGCAGTTCTTC.

The rearrangement uses TRBV12-3 or TRBV12-4 and TRBJ1-1, with TRBD1 identical over 7 bases. This CDR3 region has 15 residues. Germline trimming cut 2 bases from V and 3 bases from J; bases unmatched to any gene: 6. The CDR3 sequence: CASSLNRGRDTEAFF. The CDR3 nucleotides read TGTGCCAGCAGTTTAAATAGGGGGCGCGACACTGAAGCTTTCTTT.

The chain employs TRBV2 and TRBJ2-3; 13 positions agree with TRBD2. The V segment lost 7 bases and the J segment 4 bases; nucleotides outside the gene matches: 5. The CDR3 spans 15 residues. Germline lookup yields CDR1 SNHLY and CDR2 FYNNEI. The CDR3 loop reads CASTGTSGIADTQYF. The CDR3 DNA reads TGTGCCAGCACCGGGACTAGCGGGATAGCAGATACGCAGTATTTT.

Many counts were recorded for this clonotype. The chain recombines TRBV27 with TRBJ2-2; the match to TRBD2 covers 10 bases. The germline V gene encodes CDR1 MNHEY and CDR2 SMNVEV (reference sequence). This CDR3 has 16 amino acids. V dropped 5 bases and J dropped 4; count of bases not matched to a gene: 7. CDR3 bases: TGTGCCAGCAGTCCCCTAGCGGGAGCCCTCACCGGGGAGCTGTTTTTT. Translating gives CASSPLAGALTGELFF.

In its sample, this clonotype was seen a few times. V is TRBV7-2 and J is TRBJ2-1; no clear D gene. Per the germline V gene, CDR1 is SGHTA and CDR2 is FQGNSA. V was pared by 3 bases and J by 7 bases, with 13 bases between. The CDR3 covers 14 residues. The CDR3, as DNA: TGTGCCAGCAGCTTTAGTTTGCTTGGGAATGAGCAGTTCTTC. The encoded protein is CASSFSLLGNEQFF.

This sequence joins TRBV7-9 and TRBJ2-1; 7 bases are shared with TRBD1. J was trimmed by 0 bases and V by 5 bases; bases with no gene match: 10. The length of the CDR3 is 17 residues. CDR1 and CDR2 (germline): SEHNR, FQNEAQ (reference sequence). The CDR3 coding sequence is TGTGCCAGCAGCAGTCCCGGGACAGCAGACTCCTACAATGAGCAGTTCTTC. Encoded protein: CASSSPGTADSYNEQFF.

V is TRBV29-1 and J is TRBJ2-1; 11 nucleotides match TRBD2. This CDR3 has 13 residues. Germline CDR1 and CDR2: SQVTM and ANQGSEA. The CDR3 here is CSAGTSGYNEQFF. The CDR3 nucleotides are TGCAGTGCCGGGACTAGCGGCTACAATGAGCAGTTCTTC.

Regarding this clonotype: Mismatch with germline at one junction end may stem from a read error. The rearrangement joins TRBV2 to TRBJ2-5, with D maybe TRBD1 (6 bases). Germline V gene lookup returns CDR1 SNHLY and CDR2 FYNNEI. The CDR3 has 14 amino acids. CDR3 coding DNA: TGTGCCAGCAGCGAAGACAGGATTCAAGAGACCCAGTACTTC. As protein: CASSEDRIQETQYF.

V and J are TRBV6-6 and TRBJ2-3, with 7 nucleotides matching TRBD1. The J segment lost 3 bases and the V segment lost 2 bases, leaving 8 bases of the junction unmatched. The CDR3 consists of 16 residues. Looked up from germline, CDR1 is MNHNY and CDR2 is SVGAGI (reference sequence). As DNA, the CDR3 is TGTGCCAGCAGTTACGCAAGGACAGGTGGGACAGATACGCAGTATTTT. Translation: CASSYARTGGTDTQYF.

This clonotype was seen more than once but under ten times. The chain uses TRBV20-1 and TRBJ1-2; 7 nucleotides match TRBD1. The CDR3 has 16 residues. The germline CDR1 and CDR2 sequences are DFQATT and SNEGSKA (reference sequence). J lost 5 bases, V lost 1 base, and 13 bases had no gene match. This chain's CDR3 is CSARAHFEQGLYGYTF. Written as DNA, the CDR3 is TGCAGTGCTAGAGCACATTTCGAACAGGGGTTATATGGCTACACCTTC.

The chain couples TRBV6-5 to TRBJ2-7; D unresolved. Per germline, CDR1 MNHEY and CDR2 SVGAGI. V lost 4 bases, J lost 0 bases, and 13 bases lay in between. The CDR3 spans 15 residues. CDR3 sequence reads: CASSSKRHFSYEQYF. The CDR3 nucleotides are TGTGCCAGCAGTTCGAAAAGACACTTCTCCTACGAGCAGTACTTC.

This clonotype was observed a handful of times. The chain couples TRBV20-1 to TRBJ1-1, with unresolved D. CDR1 is DFQATT, CDR2 SNEGSKA, per germline (reference sequence). Trimming took 1 base from V and 3 from J, leaving 18 bases between them. The CDR3 sequence is 16 residues long. For the CDR3, the DNA is TGCAGTGCTAGAGTTTTCGGACCAACCTCGGACACTGAAGCTTTCTTT. Amino acids: CSARVFGPTSDTEAFF.

This clonotype showed up just a few times. The DNA of the CDR3 is TGTGCCAGCAGCTTAAGACGGGGTCTAGAAGAGACCCAGTACTTC. Translating gives CASSLRRGLEETQYF. The chain uses TRBV11-2 and TRBJ2-5; TRBD2 is a possible D gene (5 bases). There are 15 residues in the CDR3. Trimming stripped 2 bases from V and 3 bases from J, with 13 bases between. Germline values: CDR1 SGHAT, CDR2 FQNNGV.

This clonotype has a handful of counts. The V call is TRBV3-1, the J call TRBJ2-7; 7 bases match TRBD2. The length of the CDR3 is 14 residues. Germline V gives CDR1 LGHDT, CDR2 YNNKEL (reference sequence). Trimming took 5 bases from V and 1 from J; bases not matched to a gene: 5. The CDR3 DNA follows: TGTGCCAGCAGCTCAACTAGCGCGTCCTACGAGCAGTACTTC. Its protein product is CASSSTSASYEQYF.

This clonotype has just a few counts. This chain connects TRBV3-1 to TRBJ1-5, with D uncertain. This CDR3 contains 15 residues. Per the germline V gene, CDR1 is LGHDT and CDR2 is YNNKEL (reference sequence). The V end was cut by 0 bases, the J end by 4 bases, with 10 bases between. CDR3 coding DNA: TGTGCCAGCAGCCAAGATATGGCAGCTAATCAGCCCCAGCATTTT. Protein: CASSQDMAANQPQHF.

There are a few counts of this clonotype. The rearrangement joins TRBV6-4 to TRBJ2-1; 10 bases are shared with TRBD2. With V trimmed by 3 bases and J by 4 bases, 3 bases remained unmatched. The CDR3 consists of 15 residues. Germline V lookup: CDR1 MRHNA, CDR2 SNTAGT. The CDR3 DNA reads as TGTGCCAGCAGTGAGCGGACTAGCGGTTACAATGAGCAGTTCTTC. Translating it yields CASSERTSGYNEQFF.

This chain uses TRBV20-1 with TRBJ2-1; TRBD2 matches 12 bases. Trimming at V came to 4 bases and at J to 9 bases, leaving 7 bases not matched to a gene. CDR1 and CDR2 (germline): DFQATT, SNEGSKA (reference sequence). The CDR3 has 14 amino acids. Written as DNA, the CDR3 is TGCAGTGCTACTCTAGCGGGAGGGCCGGGTGAGCAGTTCTTC. Encoded protein: CSATLAGGPGEQFF.

This clonotype showed up just a few times. This chain joins TRBV10-3 and TRBJ2-2; D is tentatively TRBD1 or TRBD2 (5 bases each). This CDR3 is 13 amino acids long. The V and J ends lost 6 bases and 3 bases respectively, with 8 bases between them. The germline CDR1 and CDR2 sequences are ENHRY and SYGVKD. The CDR3 reads CAISRDDTGELFF. In nucleotides, the CDR3 is TGTGCCATCAGCCGGGACGACACCGGGGAGCTGTTTTTT.

This clonotype was observed a few times. The V call is TRBV29-1, the J call TRBJ1-2; maybe TRBD1 (6 bases). Trimming pared 5 bases from V and 8 bases from J, leaving 24 bases between. This CDR3 comprises 15 residues. Germline V gene data show CDR1 as SQVTM and CDR2 as ANQGSEA. In DNA form, the CDR3 reads TGCAGCGTTAGCCCGGGGGCGGGCTCCGCATTCGGCTACACCTTC. As protein: CSVSPGAGSAFGYTF.